Below, one TCR beta chain is given with its context. The target of this receptor is not known. No base quality information exists; no much larger clone differs at one position. These data belong to a study of molecular identifiers for immune sequencing clone quantification listed by TCRdb under 2018. In the study overall: For a replicate experiment, RNA from around 20,000 or 100,000 naive CD8 T cells was divided into five aliquots, of which four were sequenced. CD8 T cells were used in a methods study to benchmark molecular-identifier clustering-based TCR repertoire sequencing (MIDCIRS) and TCR RNA copy counting.

Libraries of naive CD8 T cells were generated from about 19,000 to 1,100,000 sorted cells, with 10%, 30% or 50% of the purified RNA used. Naive CD8 T cells were FACS-sorted as CD8+CD4-CCR7+CD45RA+ on a BD FACSAria II into RLT Plus buffer. To test detection sensitivity, Jurkat RNA equivalent to more than 8 TCR copies was spiked into samples of roughly 20,000-1,100,000 naive CD8 T cells. CD8 T cells were enriched using RosetteSep CD8+ T Cell Enrichment Cocktail and Ficoll-Paque, and the enriched cells then underwent ACK red cell lysis. Library prep was done by PCR. Instrument on record: Illumina HiSeq 4000. Bulk TCR libraries were made following a previously described method, with the TCR primers given in Table S5. Purification of total RNA was performed with the Qiagen AllPrep DNA/RNA kit. Before analysis, reads from multiple sequencing runs of the same library were pooled. For the original study's pipeline: Reads were retained only if an exact TCR constant sequence was present, and the retained reads were trimmed to 150 nt and grouped according to their 12-nt molecular barcodes. Within each barcode group, reads were sub-clustered at a 15% Levenshtein threshold, and quality-weighted consensus sequences were built per RNA molecule. Non-functional sequences were excluded, and lower-count sequences lying one edit away from another sequence were also excluded. Barcode sub-clusters with fewer than 20% of the maximum read count were removed, based on fitting two negative binomial distributions. TCRdb cleaned the public reads at Q25 with fastp, built clones with MiXCR and kept in-frame beta chains. A single entry per CDR3 protein holds the most common genes and DNA from its merged rows. The V and J calls were not made by the authors but by TCRdb's processing. The sample yields about 510,000 distinct CDR3 sequences; 20% to 25% were counted once. Together, the top ten hold approximately 0.84% of the sample.

Findings and caveats that apply to the study as a whole: Modeling estimated 3 to 3.5 recovered TCR RNA copies per cell, compared with about 9.3 by digital PCR, which implies 30% to 35% capture efficiency. In CMV-specific effector cells, clones with more than 20 RNA copies accounted for over 97% of molecules, whereas in naive cells such clones accounted for under 1%. Spiked-in Jurkat TCR RNA (around eleven copies' worth), which is not part of the donor repertoire, was contained in the naive libraries. Identical TCR molecules sharing a barcode could cause highly expanded clone sizes to be underestimated. Without barcode sub-clustering, chimeric consensus sequences inflated TCR diversity; chimeras reached as high as 47%. Even against a background of one million naive CD8 T cells, spiked-in Jurkat TCR RNA amounting to a single cell's worth was reported to be detectable.

What was sequenced was naive CD8+ T cells from blood, with Jurkat cell RNA spiked in. The cell subset or site label here, explained by the study, means: FACS-sorted CD8+CD4-CCR7+CD45RA+ naive T cells. This sequence was found in a human donor in good health. Some libraries in this study had Jurkat cell RNA spiked in.

The encoded CDR3 is CASSQEDRGLQPQHF. The nucleotides are TGCGCCAGCAGCCAAGAAGACAGGGGGCTTCAGCCCCAGCATTTT. The sequence is built from TRBV4-1 and TRBJ1-5; 10 bases in the junction line up with TRBD1. The cysteine opens and the phenylalanine closes a CDR3 of 15 amino acids. CDR3 DNA only is kept here, 45 bases in frame from base 1. The germline V gene provides CDR1 MGHRA and CDR2 YSYEKL. Unmatched junction bases come to 2, with V trimmed by 0 bases and J by 6 bases.